These 5 T cell receptor beta chains share one sample of origin, sequenced in a study of shared clonotypes between healthy human individuals. Produced via immunoSEQ multiplex PCR; TCRdb's table is partial and in-frame only. There are about 640,000 clones in the sample; about two thirds occur only once, and 1.8% lies in the top ten. Sequenced sample: memory CD4+ T cells sorted from blood. As for subset: CD45RA-negative fraction. Every receptor here comes from a woman aged 25-40 years in good health.

V and J are TRBV18 and TRBJ2-1; 9 nucleotides line up with TRBD2. Germline V gene data show CDR1 as KGHSH and CDR2 as LQKENI. V was clipped by 3 bases and J by 2 bases; unmatched bases: 5. The CDR3 runs to 16 residues. CDR3 sequence: CASSPPGGRAYNEQFF. The CDR3 DNA sequence: TGTGCCAGCTCACCTCCGGGCGGGAGGGCCTACAATGAGCAGTTCTTC.

The chain recombines TRBV18 with TRBJ2-2; D possibly corresponds to TRBD2 (6 bases). V was shortened by 0 bases and J by 5 bases, with 7 bases between the two germline ends. This CDR3 region has 14 residues. CDR1 and CDR2 (germline): KGHSH, LQKENI. The DNA for the CDR3 is TGTGCCAGCTCACCACCGGGGGGAACCGGGGAGCTGTTTTTT. Amino acids: CASSPPGGTGELFF. Full variable domain (missing parts from reference TRBV18 and TRBJ2-2): NAGVMQNPRHLVRRRGQEARLRCSPMKGHSHVYWYRQLPEEGLKFMVYLQKENIIDESGMPKERFSAEFPKEGPSILRIQQVVRGDSAAYFCASSPPGGTGELFFGEGSRLTVL.

V gene TRBV28 combines with J gene TRBJ1-5, with D tentatively TRBD1 (6 bases). V lost 3 bases, J lost 6 bases, and 15 bases lay in between. In germline, CDR1 is MDHEN, CDR2 SYDVKM. The CDR3 extends over 15 amino acids. The CDR3 loop reads CASSFRGRGGQPQHF. The CDR3 bases are TGTGCCAGCAGTTTTCGGGGGCGCGGGGGTCAGCCCCAGCATTTT. The whole variable domain, remainder taken from reference TRBV28 and TRBJ1-5, is DVKVTQSSRYLVKRTGEKVFLECVQDMDHENMFWYRQDPGLGLRLIYFSYDVKMKEKGDIPEGYSVSREKKERFSLILESASTNQTSMYLCASSFRGRGGQPQHFGDGTRLSIL.

This sequence joins TRBV6-5 and TRBJ2-7; D gene uncertain. Per germline, CDR1 MNHEY and CDR2 SVGAGI. V lost 6 bases, J lost 7 bases, and 10 bases lay in between. The CDR3 is 11 amino acids. CDR3 sequence reads: CASSSIGEQYF. The CDR3 nucleotides are TGTGCCAGCAGCTCGATCGGGGAGCAGTACTTC.

V gene TRBV29-1 combines with J gene TRBJ2-7; 8 positions agree with TRBD1. The V gene's germline CDR1 is SQVTM and CDR2 ANQGSEA. Unmatched junction bases numbered 6, after V lost 3 bases and J lost 5 bases. This CDR3 spans 13 amino acids. CDR3 DNA: TGCAGCGTTGAGGGACAGGTAAACCACGAGCAGTACTTC. This sequence encodes CSVEGQVNHEQYF.